Described below is a single T cell receptor beta chain sequence and its context. The target antigen is unknown. Profiled with immunoSEQ multiplex PCR; TCRdb holds only in-frame clones, not every one. The data contain about 80,000 clones, around four fifths of them singletons. This sample was taken from a study of T cell clones after liver transplantation. Across the whole study: Until 12-24 months post-transplant, subjects got standard immunosuppression and no induction. Points from the study as a whole: In two subjects, few donor cells limited the measurable donor-reactive repertoire.

CD3+CD4+ and CD3+CD8+ cells were FACS-sorted from thawed unstimulated PBMCs. Germline V gives CDR1 MNHEY, CDR2 SVGAGI. With 6 bases removed from V and 2 bases from J, the gap between germline ends came to 15 bases. CDR3 size: 15 residues. This chain joins TRBV6-5 and TRBJ2-3, with D perhaps matching TRBD2 (6 bases). The receptor comes from a human patient who received a liver transplant. The graft donor may have contributed some T cells. Here the sequenced sample was CD4+ T cells from blood, taken 45 to 47 months after liver transplant. CDR3 residues: CASSYELAATDTQYF. For the CDR3, the DNA is TGTGCCAGCAGCTACGAATTAGCGGCCACAGATACGCAGTATTTT.